What follows describes a single T cell receptor (beta chain). The read is 3 residues too short to cover the CDR3 end, so that end is filled in from the germline J gene. This sample is part of a study of T cells in women clearing cervical HPV infection. Assay used: immunoSEQ multiplex PCR; TCRdb lists only in-frame clones, some missing. This sample's table reports more than 20,000 clones. The V and J ends lost 0 bases and 0 bases respectively, with 10 bases between them. The germline CDR1 and CDR2 sequences are SGHRS and YFSETQ. The CDR3 has 15 amino acids. Source material: blood buffy coat. The chain couples TRBV5-1 to TRBJ2-7; tentative D call: TRBD1 (6 bases). This receptor was identified in a woman between 18 and 70 years old with a cervical HPV16 infection that either progressed to CIN3+ or cleared (not recorded which). The CDR3 bases that were read are TGCGCCAGCAGCTTGGCCGGGACACGCTCCTACGAG. Residues: CASSLAGTRSYE. The CDR3 as a whole reads CASSLAGTRSYEQYF.